This T cell receptor beta chain was obtained from a study of cytomegalovirus exposure and HLA in healthy donors. As for this clone: What it binds is unknown.

Study-wide findings and caveats: High specificity and sensitivity for cytomegalovirus status were reported for the classifier. Roughly uniform depth of sequencing across donors was assumed in presence/absence analyses. TCR beta chain V- and J-gene trimming was linked, in a later analysis, to a missense variant in DCLRE1C.

The donors were healthy bone marrow donors. Germline V gene data show CDR1 as SGHDT and CDR2 as YYEEEE. The trim removed 4 bases at V and 0 bases at J, leaving 7 bases unmatched. The CDR3 loop spans 17 amino acids. The PCR employed 60 Vbeta primers together with 13 Jbeta primers. Profiling relied on immunoSEQ multiplex PCR, and the TCRdb table lists in-frame clones only, not all of them. Of about 160,000 clones listed, around nine tenths are singletons. The source material was PBMCs. This sequence was found in a woman in her twenties or thirties in good health and CMV-seronegative. This sequence joins TRBV5-6 and TRBJ2-3; 11 bases are a match to TRBD2. The CDR3 DNA follows: TGTGCCAGCAGCAAGATTCGGACTAGCGGGAGCACAGATACGCAGTATTTT. This codes for CASSKIRTSGSTDTQYF.